The 6 T cell receptor beta chains below all came from one sample that was sequenced in a study of cytotoxic CD8 clonotypes in ibrutinib-treated CLL. Sequenced by immunoSEQ multiplex PCR; TCRdb stores in-frame clones only, minus some. The profile shows just over 200,000 clones, 75% to 80% of them singletons. The starting material was PBMCs, obtained after 12 months of ibrutinib treatment. The receptor set was obtained from a human donor with chronic lymphocytic leukemia.

In nucleotides, the CDR3 is TGTGCCAGTAGTATTAGCGGGGCCCTCGGGGAGCTGTTTTTT. This translates into CASSISGALGELFF. The chain couples TRBV19 to TRBJ2-2; 8 nucleotides line up with TRBD2. The germline V gene encodes CDR1 LNHDA and CDR2 SQIVND (reference sequence). V gave up 3 bases and J gave up 7 bases; unmatched junction bases: 4. The CDR3 contains 14 residues.

The CDR3 DNA reads as TGTGCCAGCTCACCACCGACAGTCAATGAGCAGTTCTTC. Residues: CASSPPTVNEQFF. The chain is built from TRBV18 and TRBJ2-1, with a tentative D call TRBD1 (5 bases). The CDR3 is 13 amino acids. Germline V lookup: CDR1 KGHSH, CDR2 LQKENI. V lost 0 bases to trimming and J lost 6 bases, with 6 bases between them.

The chain uses TRBV15 and TRBJ2-2; no reliable D call. Germline CDR1 and CDR2: LNHNV and YYDKDF (reference sequence). The CDR3 sequence is 16 residues long. Trimming cost V 1 base and J 2 bases, with 11 bases left between them. CDR3 loop: CATSRAKGINTGELFF. The CDR3, as DNA: TGTGCCACCAGCAGAGCCAAGGGAATAAACACCGGGGAGCTGTTTTTT.

The chain employs TRBV6-5 and TRBJ2-7; 8 bases are a match to TRBD1. The germline V gene has CDR1 MNHEY and CDR2 SVGAGI. V lost 6 bases, J lost 0 bases, and 4 bases stayed unmatched. The CDR3 is 14 residues long. Here the CDR3 reads CASRAGTGSYEQYF. The CDR3 coding sequence is TGTGCCAGCAGAGCCGGGACAGGCTCCTACGAGCAGTACTTC.

A single count supports this clone. The chain carries TRBV10-3 and TRBJ2-7; 7 nucleotides agree with TRBD2. Germline CDR1 reads ENHRY; CDR2 reads SYGVKD. The V segment lost 4 bases and the J segment 4 bases; nucleotides outside the gene matches: 7. The CDR3 is 14 residues long. The CDR3 coding sequence is TGTGCCATCAGTGGTGGACTAGATCGTTACGAGCAGTACTTC. Its protein is CAISGGLDRYEQYF.

V gene TRBV2 combines with J gene TRBJ2-7; D unclear. The germline V gene has CDR1 SNHLY and CDR2 FYNNEI. The germline V and J ends were trimmed by 2 bases and 2 bases, with 4 bases remaining between them. The CDR3 extends over 12 amino acids. The DNA of the CDR3 is TGTGCCAGCAGTGAAAGGGCCTACGAGCAGTACTTC. Its translation is CASSERAYEQYF.